The rows below give T cell receptor beta chains drawn from one sample of a study of T cell responses to AZD1222 COVID-19 vaccine. The repertoire was sequenced with immunoSEQ multiplex PCR; TCRdb's copy has only in-frame clones and lacks some. The repertoire holds about 64,000 clones, with about four fifths as singletons. This specimen consisted of peripheral blood, obtained 28 days after the second AZD1222 dose. Receptors originate from an adult who received the AZD1222 COVID-19 vaccine. The CDR3 runs from the conserved cysteine through the conserved F or W. Each record gives: clone size, V gene, J gene, D gene, CDR3 length, CDR3 protein, CDR3 DNA. The D gene is left open where the match is weak. Clone size, where shown, is once, few, many, or a class for clones that have expanded.

clone size: few; V gene: TRBV2; J gene: TRBJ1-5; D gene: NA; CDR3 length: 13; CDR3 protein: CASVSEGNQPQHF; CDR3 DNA: TGTGCCAGCGTATCGGAGGGGAATCAGCCCCAGCATTTT
clone size: NA; V gene: TRBV10-3; J gene: TRBJ2-1; D gene: NA; CDR3 length: 14; CDR3 protein: CAISGTGLYNEQFF; CDR3 DNA: TGTGCCATCAGTGGAACGGGGCTCTACAATGAGCAGTTCTTC
clone size: NA; V gene: TRBV11-2; J gene: TRBJ2-5; D gene: TRBD2; CDR3 length: 16; CDR3 protein: CASSPGSGGDQETQYF; CDR3 DNA: TGTGCCAGCAGCCCAGGCAGCGGGGGGGATCAAGAGACCCAGTACTTC
clone size: NA; V gene: TRBV28; J gene: TRBJ2-1; D gene: NA; CDR3 length: 13; CDR3 protein: CASSLPGRREQFF; CDR3 DNA: TGTGCCAGCAGCCTTCCGGGGAGGAGGGAGCAGTTCTTC
clone size: NA; V gene: TRBV6-2/TRBV6-3; J gene: TRBJ2-1; D gene: TRBD2; CDR3 length: 18; CDR3 protein: CASSQTSSSGGLYNEQFF; CDR3 DNA: TGTGCCAGCAGCCAAACTTCGTCCAGCGGGGGACTCTACAATGAGCAGTTCTTC
clone size: NA; V gene: TRBV6-5; J gene: TRBJ1-6; D gene: NA; CDR3 length: 14; CDR3 protein: CATRSAQSYSPLHF; CDR3 DNA: TGTGCTACCCGATCCGCACAGAGCTATTCACCCCTCCACTTT
clone size: once; V gene: TRBV28; J gene: TRBJ1-4; D gene: TRBD1; CDR3 length: 15; CDR3 protein: CASSSQQGDNEKLFF; CDR3 DNA: TGTGCCAGCAGTTCCCAACAGGGGGACAATGAAAAACTGTTTTTT
clone size: NA; V gene: TRBV5-1; J gene: TRBJ2-7; D gene: NA; CDR3 length: 13; CDR3 protein: CASSLEGSYEQYF; CDR3 DNA: TGCGCCAGCAGCTTGGAGGGGTCTTACGAGCAGTACTTC
clone size: NA; V gene: TRBV6-5; J gene: TRBJ2-2; D gene: TRBD1; CDR3 length: 15; CDR3 protein: CASRLDRVSTGELFF; CDR3 DNA: TGTGCCAGCAGACTCGACAGGGTGAGCACCGGGGAGCTGTTTTTT
clone size: NA; V gene: TRBV19; J gene: TRBJ2-5; D gene: NA; CDR3 length: 14; CDR3 protein: CASSIGNGKETQYF; CDR3 DNA: TGTGCCAGTAGTATAGGCAACGGAAAAGAGACCCAGTACTTC
clone size: NA; V gene: TRBV6-5; J gene: TRBJ1-4; D gene: NA; CDR3 length: 14; CDR3 protein: CASSYGGAREKLFF; CDR3 DNA: TGTGCCAGCAGTTACGGGGGGGCACGGGAAAAACTGTTTTTT
clone size: few; V gene: TRBV2; J gene: TRBJ2-1; D gene: NA; CDR3 length: 12; CDR3 protein: CASNTGANEQFF; CDR3 DNA: TGTGCCAGCAACACGGGGGCGAATGAGCAGTTCTTC
clone size: NA; V gene: TRBV3-1/TRBV3-2; J gene: TRBJ2-1; D gene: NA; CDR3 length: 15; CDR3 protein: CASSSPGRRANEQFF; CDR3 DNA: TGTGCCAGCAGCTCTCCCGGGCGCCGGGCCAATGAGCAGTTCTTC
clone size: NA; V gene: TRBV4-1; J gene: TRBJ1-1; D gene: NA; CDR3 length: 16; CDR3 protein: CASSPRSVSTNTEAFF; CDR3 DNA: TGCGCCAGCAGCCCCAGGTCGGTATCCACGAACACTGAAGCTTTCTTT
clone size: NA; V gene: TRBV13; J gene: TRBJ1-1; D gene: NA; CDR3 length: 14; CDR3 protein: CASSPKGEDTEAFF; CDR3 DNA: TGTGCCAGCAGCCCCAAGGGGGAGGACACTGAAGCTTTCTTT
clone size: few; V gene: TRBV5-4; J gene: TRBJ2-1; D gene: NA; CDR3 length: 17; CDR3 protein: CASSFPAGTRPYNEQFF; CDR3 DNA: TGTGCCAGCAGCTTTCCGGCCGGGACCCGGCCCTACAATGAGCAGTTCTTC
clone size: NA; V gene: TRBV5-1; J gene: TRBJ2-1; D gene: NA; CDR3 length: 17; CDR3 protein: CASSLILHAGSSDEQFF; CDR3 DNA: TGCGCCAGCAGCCTAATACTTCACGCGGGGTCAAGCGATGAGCAGTTCTTC
clone size: NA; V gene: TRBV30; J gene: TRBJ2-1; D gene: TRBD1; CDR3 length: 15; CDR3 protein: CAWGGQGESYNEQFF; CDR3 DNA: TGTGCCTGGGGCGGACAGGGGGAATCCTACAATGAGCAGTTCTTC
clone size: few; V gene: TRBV27; J gene: TRBJ1-4; D gene: TRBD1; CDR3 length: 16; CDR3 protein: CASRPGQTFSWEKLFF; CDR3 DNA: TGTGCCAGCAGGCCGGGACAGACCTTTTCTTGGGAAAAACTGTTTTTT
clone size: few; V gene: TRBV7-2; J gene: TRBJ1-2; D gene: TRBD1; CDR3 length: 13; CDR3 protein: CASSPDREYAYTF; CDR3 DNA: TGTGCCAGCAGTCCAGACAGGGAATACGCCTACACCTTC
clone size: NA; V gene: TRBV14; J gene: TRBJ2-3; D gene: TRBD2; CDR3 length: 14; CDR3 protein: CASAGLAGGNTQYF; CDR3 DNA: TGTGCCAGCGCCGGACTAGCGGGGGGGAATACGCAGTATTTT
clone size: few; V gene: TRBV10-3; J gene: TRBJ1-5; D gene: NA; CDR3 length: 13; CDR3 protein: CAISEPNNQPQHF; CDR3 DNA: TGTGCCATCAGTGAGCCGAATAATCAGCCCCAGCATTTT
clone size: NA; V gene: TRBV20-1; J gene: TRBJ1-2; D gene: NA; CDR3 length: 11; CDR3 protein: CSAKTPSPHTF; CDR3 DNA: TGCAGTGCAAAAACGCCCTCCCCCCACACCTTC
clone size: NA; V gene: TRBV11-2; J gene: TRBJ2-5; D gene: NA; CDR3 length: 10; CDR3 protein: CASSAETQYF; CDR3 DNA: TGTGCCAGCAGTGCGGAGACCCAGTACTTC